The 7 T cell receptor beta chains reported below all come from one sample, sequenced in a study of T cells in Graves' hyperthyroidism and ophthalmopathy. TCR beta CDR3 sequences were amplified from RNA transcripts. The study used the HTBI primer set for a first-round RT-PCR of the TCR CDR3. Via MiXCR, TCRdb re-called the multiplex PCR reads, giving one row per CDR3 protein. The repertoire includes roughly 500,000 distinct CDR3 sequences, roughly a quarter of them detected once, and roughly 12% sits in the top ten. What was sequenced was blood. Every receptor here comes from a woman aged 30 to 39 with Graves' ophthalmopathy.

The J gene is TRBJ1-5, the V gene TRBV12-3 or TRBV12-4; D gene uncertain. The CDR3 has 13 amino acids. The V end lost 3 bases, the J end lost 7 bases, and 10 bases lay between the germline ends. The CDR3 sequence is CASSFRADQPQHF. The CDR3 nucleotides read TGTGCCAGCAGTTTTAGGGCAGACCAGCCCCAGCATTTT.

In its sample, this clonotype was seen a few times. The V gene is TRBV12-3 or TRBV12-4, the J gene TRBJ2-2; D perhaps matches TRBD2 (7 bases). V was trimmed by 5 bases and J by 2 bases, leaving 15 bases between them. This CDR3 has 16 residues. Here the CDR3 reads CASSRRGGENTGELFF. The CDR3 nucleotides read TGTGCCAGCAGTCGCCGAGGGGGGGAAAACACCGGGGAGCTGTTTTTT.

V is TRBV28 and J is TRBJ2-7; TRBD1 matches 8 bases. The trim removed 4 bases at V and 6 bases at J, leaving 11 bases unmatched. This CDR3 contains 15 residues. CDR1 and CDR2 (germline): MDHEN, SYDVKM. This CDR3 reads CASSSSPIQGAEQYF. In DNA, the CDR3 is TGTGCCAGCAGTTCCTCCCCCATTCAGGGGGCCGAGCAGTACTTC.

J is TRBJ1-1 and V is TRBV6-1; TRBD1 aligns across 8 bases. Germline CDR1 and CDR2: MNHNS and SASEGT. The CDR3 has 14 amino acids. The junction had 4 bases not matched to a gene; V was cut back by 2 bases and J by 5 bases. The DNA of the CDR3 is TGTGCCAGCAGTGAACGGAACAGGGGGACTGAAGCTTTCTTT. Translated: CASSERNRGTEAFF.

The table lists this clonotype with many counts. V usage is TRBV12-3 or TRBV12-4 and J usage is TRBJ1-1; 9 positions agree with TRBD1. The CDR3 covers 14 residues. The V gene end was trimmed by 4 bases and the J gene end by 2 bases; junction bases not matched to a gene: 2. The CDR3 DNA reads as TGTGCCAGCAGTTCGGACAGGGGTAACACTGAAGCTTTCTTT. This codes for CASSSDRGNTEAFF.

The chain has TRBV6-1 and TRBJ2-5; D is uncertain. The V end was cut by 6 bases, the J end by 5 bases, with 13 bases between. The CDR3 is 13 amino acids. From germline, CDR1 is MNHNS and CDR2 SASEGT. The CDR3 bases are TGTGCCAGCAGCTTCCGGGCTAGGGAGACCCAGTACTTC. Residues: CASSFRARETQYF.

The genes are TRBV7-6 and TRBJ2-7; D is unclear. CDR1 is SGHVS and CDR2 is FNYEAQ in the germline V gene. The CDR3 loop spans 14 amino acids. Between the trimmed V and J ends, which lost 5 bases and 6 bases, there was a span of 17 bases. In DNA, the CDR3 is TGTGCCAGCAGCCCGCGGCGAGATTTAACCGAGCAGTACTTC. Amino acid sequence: CASSPRRDLTEQYF.